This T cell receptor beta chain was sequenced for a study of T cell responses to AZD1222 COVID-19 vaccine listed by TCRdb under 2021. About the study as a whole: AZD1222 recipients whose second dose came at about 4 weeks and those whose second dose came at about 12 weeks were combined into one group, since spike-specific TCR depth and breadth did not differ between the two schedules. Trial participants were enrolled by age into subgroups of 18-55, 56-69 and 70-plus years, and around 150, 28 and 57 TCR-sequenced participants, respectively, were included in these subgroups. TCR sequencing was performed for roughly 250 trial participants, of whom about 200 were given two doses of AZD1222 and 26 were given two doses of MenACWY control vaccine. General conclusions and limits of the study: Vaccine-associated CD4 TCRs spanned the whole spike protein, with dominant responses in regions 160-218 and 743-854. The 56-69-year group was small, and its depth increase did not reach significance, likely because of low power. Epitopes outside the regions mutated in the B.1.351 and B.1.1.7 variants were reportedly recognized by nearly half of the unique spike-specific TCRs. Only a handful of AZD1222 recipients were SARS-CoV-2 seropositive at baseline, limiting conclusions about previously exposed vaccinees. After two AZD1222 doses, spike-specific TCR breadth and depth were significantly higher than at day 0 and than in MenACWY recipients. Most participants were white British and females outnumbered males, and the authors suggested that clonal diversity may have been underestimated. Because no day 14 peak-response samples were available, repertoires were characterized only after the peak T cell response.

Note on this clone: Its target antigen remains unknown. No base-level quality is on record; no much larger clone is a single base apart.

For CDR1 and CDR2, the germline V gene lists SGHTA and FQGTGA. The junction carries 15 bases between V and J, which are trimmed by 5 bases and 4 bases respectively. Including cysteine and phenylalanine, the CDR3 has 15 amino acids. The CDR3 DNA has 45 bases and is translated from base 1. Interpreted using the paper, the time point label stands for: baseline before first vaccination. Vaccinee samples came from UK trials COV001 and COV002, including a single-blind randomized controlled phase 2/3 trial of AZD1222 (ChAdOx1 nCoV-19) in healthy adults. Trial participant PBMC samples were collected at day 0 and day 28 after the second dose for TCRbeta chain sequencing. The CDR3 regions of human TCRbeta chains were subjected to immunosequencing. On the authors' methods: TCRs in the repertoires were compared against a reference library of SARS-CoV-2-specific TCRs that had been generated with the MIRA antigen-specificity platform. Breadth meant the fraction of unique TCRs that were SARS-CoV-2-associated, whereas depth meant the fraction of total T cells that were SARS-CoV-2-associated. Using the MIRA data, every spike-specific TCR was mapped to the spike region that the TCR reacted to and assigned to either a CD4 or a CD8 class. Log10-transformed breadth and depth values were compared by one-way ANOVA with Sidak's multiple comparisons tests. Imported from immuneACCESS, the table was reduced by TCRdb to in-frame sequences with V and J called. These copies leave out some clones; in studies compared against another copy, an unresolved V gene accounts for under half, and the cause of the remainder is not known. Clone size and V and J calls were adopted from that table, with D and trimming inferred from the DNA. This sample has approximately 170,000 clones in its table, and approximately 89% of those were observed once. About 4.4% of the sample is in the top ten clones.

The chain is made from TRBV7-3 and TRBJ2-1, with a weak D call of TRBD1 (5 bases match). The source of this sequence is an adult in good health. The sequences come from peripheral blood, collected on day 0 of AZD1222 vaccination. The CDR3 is CASSKQAGIYNEQFF. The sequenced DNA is TGTGCCAGCAGCAAGCAGGCAGGGATTTACAATGAGCAGTTCTTC.